These 28 T cell receptor beta chains came from one sample sequenced in a study of cytomegalovirus exposure and HLA in healthy donors. 60 Vbeta and 13 Jbeta primers were used in PCR. Assay: immunoSEQ multiplex PCR; the TCRdb copy retains only in-frame clones and omits some. The data show 150,000 or so clones, approximately 70% seen once. The sequenced sample consisted of PBMCs. These TCRs come from a woman between 18 and 29 years old in good health and CMV-seronegative.

This sequence joins TRBV4-2 and TRBJ2-1, with TRBD2 identical over 9 bases. V trimming: 1 base; J trimming: 4 bases; junction bases outside the gene matches: 5. The germline V gene encodes CDR1 LGHNA and CDR2 YNFKEQ. This CDR3 is built from 16 residues. This CDR3 is CASSQAISGRYNEQFF. In DNA, the CDR3 is TGTGCCAGCAGCCAAGCAATAAGCGGGAGGTACAATGAGCAGTTCTTC.

This clone turned up a few times. The chain has TRBV6-1 and TRBJ2-3; D might be TRBD2 (5 bases). From germline, CDR1 is MNHNS and CDR2 SASEGT. The length of the CDR3 is 13 residues. Trimming took off 5 bases at V and 0 bases at J, with 6 bases between the two ends. The CDR3 coding sequence is TGTGCCAGCAGTTGGACTAGCACAGATACGCAGTATTTT. Amino acid sequence: CASSWTSTDTQYF.

The V and J genes are TRBV5-1 and TRBJ2-2; 7 nucleotides agree with TRBD1. This CDR3 has 16 residues. CDR1 is SGHRS, CDR2 YFSETQ, per germline. The J segment lost 7 bases and the V segment lost 1 base, leaving 10 bases of the junction unmatched. The CDR3 DNA sequence: TGCGCCAGCAGCTTGTTCCCGACAGGGCAGGGCGGGGAGCTGTTTTTT. This gives the protein CASSLFPTGQGGELFF.

The chain recombines TRBV7-9 with TRBJ1-1; 7 nucleotides agree with TRBD1. Unmatched junction bases numbered 8, after V lost 0 bases and J lost 7 bases. Germline V lookup: CDR1 SEHNR, CDR2 FQNEAQ (reference sequence). CDR3 length: 15 residues. CDR3 DNA sequence: TGTGCCAGCAGCTTAGCGGGGCGACAGGGCTATGAAGCTTTCTTT. Translated: CASSLAGRQGYEAFF.

The chain uses TRBV4-3 and TRBJ2-3, with a tentative D call TRBD1 (6 bases). CDR3 length: 16 residues. Trimming took off 0 bases at V and 2 bases at J, with 12 bases between the two ends. Germline V lookup: CDR1 LGHNA, CDR2 YSLEER. The CDR3 DNA is TGCGCCAGCAGCCAAGATCGTACAGGGCCCACAGATACGCAGTATTTT. The encoded protein is CASSQDRTGPTDTQYF.

CDR3 nucleotides: TGTGCCAGCAGCTTGGGAGGGGCGGGTACTGAAGCTTTCTTT. Protein: CASSLGGAGTEAFF. The chain couples TRBV11-3 to TRBJ1-1; maybe TRBD1 (5 bases). V was cut by 3 bases and J by 5 bases, with 13 bases left in between. The germline CDR1 and CDR2 sequences are SGHNT and YENEEA. The CDR3 extends over 14 amino acids.

This clone was found once. This chain uses TRBV18 with TRBJ2-7; the D gene is possibly TRBD1 (5 bases). CDR3 length equals 16 residues. The V and J ends lost 3 bases and 2 bases respectively, with 17 bases between them. The germline V gene encodes CDR1 KGHSH and CDR2 LQKENI. The CDR3 DNA reads as TGTGCCAGCTCACCGGAGAGACAGTTAACTCCCTACGAGCAGTACTTC. It codes for CASSPERQLTPYEQYF.

The chain uses TRBV4-1 and TRBJ2-7, with D perhaps TRBD1 (6 bases). Germline V lookup: CDR1 MGHRA, CDR2 YSYEKL. The CDR3 is 13 residues long. V was clipped by 1 base and J by 3 bases, with 7 bases between them. CDR3 DNA: TGCGCCAGCAGCCAAGGAGGGGGCTACGAGCAGTACTTC. Translated, it gives CASSQGGGYEQYF.

This chain links TRBV15 with TRBJ2-3, with 12 bases fitting TRBD2. CDR3 length: 17 amino acids. V shed 1 base, J shed 2 bases, and the junction held 4 bases outside the gene matches. CDR1 and CDR2 (germline): LNHNV, YYDKDF (reference sequence). The chain's CDR3 is CATSRGWTSGNTDTQYF. The CDR3 bases are TGTGCCACCAGCAGAGGATGGACTAGCGGGAACACAGATACGCAGTATTTT.

The chain carries TRBV7-9 and TRBJ2-1; D is possibly TRBD2 (6 bases). The length of the CDR3 is 15 residues. Germline CDR1 and CDR2: SEHNR and FQNEAQ (reference sequence). V was cut by 1 base and J by 9 bases, with 16 bases left in between. CDR3 DNA: TGTGCCAGCAGCTTAGGGAGGGTAGCCACGGGTGAGCAGTTCTTC. Encoded protein: CASSLGRVATGEQFF.

This clone was counted between two and nine times. V and J are TRBV29-1 and TRBJ1-5; possible D gene TRBD1, 6 bases. V was shortened by 6 bases and J by 0 bases, with 18 bases between the two germline ends. CDR1 and CDR2 from the germline V gene are SQVTM and ANQGSEA. The CDR3 totals 16 residues. The CDR3 here is CSVGSDSVNSNQPQHF. The CDR3 nucleotides are TGCAGCGTGGGCTCGGACAGTGTGAATAGCAATCAGCCCCAGCATTTT.

The chain carries TRBV4-1 and TRBJ2-1; TRBD1 agrees at 8 bases. Germline trimming cut 2 bases from V and 6 bases from J; bases unmatched to any gene: 9. Looked up from germline, CDR1 is MGHRA and CDR2 is YSYEKL. The CDR3 is 16 amino acids. The CDR3 nucleotides are TGCGCCAGCAGCCAACCCGGGACAGGTCCACGCAATGAGCAGTTCTTC. It specifies CASSQPGTGPRNEQFF.

J is TRBJ1-1 and V is TRBV7-2, with D uncertain. V was cut by 2 bases and J by 3 bases, with 10 bases left in between. CDR1 SGHTA and CDR2 FQGNSA come from the germline V gene. The CDR3 consists of 14 residues. CDR3 nucleotides: TGTGCCAGCAGCTTACGAGGGCCGGACACTGAAGCTTTCTTT. It yields the protein CASSLRGPDTEAFF.

The V and J genes are TRBV7-9 and TRBJ2-1; TRBD1 matches at 8 bases. Germline lookup yields CDR1 SEHNR and CDR2 FQNEAQ (reference sequence). V dropped 5 bases and J dropped 8; count of bases not matched to a gene: 11. This CDR3 comprises 15 residues. CDR3 bases: TGTGCCAGCAGCGTGTCACAGGGGGGCGTCGATGAGCAGTTCTTC. This encodes CASSVSQGGVDEQFF. The entire variable domain, with the rest obtained from reference TRBV7-9 and TRBJ2-1, is as follows: DTGVSQNPRHKITKRGQNVTFRCDPISEHNRLYWYRQTLGQGPEFLTYFQNEAQLEKSRLLSDRFSAERPKGSFSTLEIQRTEQGDSAMYLCASSVSQGGVDEQFFGPGTRLTVL.

J is TRBJ2-5 and V is TRBV5-1; 7 bases line up with TRBD1. V lost 7 bases and J lost 5; bases outside the gene matches: 11. The germline V gene encodes CDR1 SGHRS and CDR2 YFSETQ. The CDR3 covers 14 residues. The CDR3: CASGRAGTDETQYF. The DNA for the CDR3 is TGCGCCAGCGGCAGAGCCGGGACAGATGAGACCCAGTACTTC.

This clone appeared a few times. The chain recombines TRBV6-4 with TRBJ2-1, with TRBD2 matching over 8 bases. Germline V gene sequence: CDR1 MRHNA, CDR2 SNTAGT. The J segment lost 11 bases and the V segment lost 2 bases, leaving 11 bases of the junction unmatched. The CDR3 loop spans 15 amino acids. CDR3 loop: CASSDDAGGYGQQFF. In DNA, the CDR3 is TGTGCCAGCAGTGACGATGCGGGGGGCTATGGCCAGCAGTTCTTC.

The sample holds one count of this clone. The V call is TRBV18, the J call TRBJ2-7; 8 nucleotides agree with TRBD1. The CDR3 has 15 residues. Trimming took 0 bases from V and 4 from J; bases not matched to a gene: 5. The germline V gene has CDR1 KGHSH and CDR2 LQKENI. The CDR3 DNA sequence: TGTGCCAGCTCACCACCGGTCAGGGGGCCTTACGAGCAGTACTTC. Its translation: CASSPPVRGPYEQYF.

This clone has a handful of counts. V is TRBV9 and J is TRBJ1-2; 9 positions agree with TRBD1. Germline V lookup: CDR1 SGDLS, CDR2 YYNGEE. The CDR3 runs 17 residues. V gave up 3 bases and J gave up 4 bases; unmatched junction bases: 13. CDR3 protein: CASSGLQGAGTLYGYTF. The CDR3 DNA is TGTGCCAGCAGCGGATTACAGGGGGCCGGAACCCTCTATGGCTACACCTTC.

This chain joins TRBV4-2 and TRBJ2-7, with a tentative D call TRBD1 (5 bases). The ends were cut back, 1 base at V and 2 bases at J, with 12 bases in the middle. Germline CDR1 is LGHNA and CDR2 is YNFKEQ. The CDR3 is 15 amino acids. The CDR3 loop reads CASSQVEDTTYEQYF. CDR3 DNA: TGTGCCAGCAGCCAAGTAGAGGACACCACCTACGAGCAGTACTTC.

V usage is TRBV4-1 and J usage is TRBJ2-3, with TRBD2 as a possible D gene (5 bases). Germline V CDR1 and CDR2: MGHRA, YSYEKL. The CDR3 is 18 amino acids. Trimming removed 4 bases at V and 5 bases at J, with 25 bases between. The CDR3 protein is CASSLRTTAPLAGDTQYF. Written as DNA, the CDR3 is TGCGCCAGCAGCCTCCGGACCACAGCCCCGCTAGCAGGAGATACGCAGTATTTT.

This clone appeared a single time. This chain links TRBV4-2 with TRBJ2-7; perhaps TRBD1 as D (6 bases). In germline, CDR1 is LGHNA, CDR2 YNFKEQ. V lost 0 bases and J lost 2, with 17 bases in between. This CDR3 spans 17 amino acids. The DNA for the CDR3 is TGTGCCAGCAGCCAAGATCTGGCTGGGACACTCACCTACGAGCAGTACTTC. Its translation is CASSQDLAGTLTYEQYF.

The chain is built from TRBV4-2 and TRBJ2-7; 8 bases match TRBD1. The CDR3 sequence is 16 residues long. The V gene's germline CDR1 is LGHNA and CDR2 YNFKEQ. V dropped 3 bases and J dropped 1; count of bases not matched to a gene: 8. The CDR3 here is CASSQSGQVISYEQYF. The CDR3 bases are TGTGCCAGCAGCCAGTCGGGACAGGTGATTTCCTACGAGCAGTACTTC.

The V call is TRBV13, the J call TRBJ1-1, with D unresolved. CDR3 length: 15 amino acids. The V end was cut by 2 bases, the J end by 2 bases, with 12 bases between. The germline V gene encodes CDR1 PRHDT and CDR2 FYEKMQ (reference sequence). The CDR3: CASSLSSGINTEAFF. The CDR3 bases are TGTGCCAGCAGCTTAAGTTCGGGGATCAACACTGAAGCTTTCTTT.

This clone was seen only a few times. This chain links TRBV7-2 with TRBJ1-2, with 8 bases identical to TRBD1. After removal of 4 bases from V and 4 bases from J, the junction contained 14 bases not matched to a gene. This CDR3 has 17 amino acids. Per germline, CDR1 SGHTA and CDR2 FQGNSA. CDR3 protein: CASSSGTGGTHGYGYTF. The CDR3 DNA reads TGTGCCAGCAGCTCCGGGACAGGAGGCACCCACGGCTATGGCTACACCTTC.

Comments on this clone: In the same sample, other DNA sequences code for this CDR3. This chain uses TRBV7-2 with TRBJ2-3; TRBD1 is a possible D gene (5 bases). Looked up from germline, CDR1 is SGHTA and CDR2 is FQGNSA. The CDR3 is made up of 15 amino acids. The V end was cut by 5 bases, the J end by 0 bases, with 12 bases between. The CDR3 loop is CASSPWTSSTDTQYF. For the CDR3, the DNA is TGTGCCAGCAGCCCCTGGACAAGTAGCACAGATACGCAGTATTTT.

The chain joins TRBV28 to TRBJ2-5; D might be TRBD2 (6 bases). V was cut by 7 bases and J by 2 bases, with 11 bases left in between. CDR3 length: 13 amino acids. Germline values: CDR1 MDHEN, CDR2 SYDVKM. The DNA for the CDR3 is TGTGCCAGCATCGGAGGGGAACAAGAGACCCAGTACTTC. As protein: CASIGGEQETQYF.

This clone was counted between two and nine times. The J gene is TRBJ2-1, the V gene TRBV6-1; D might be TRBD1 (6 bases). V lost 0 bases and J 1 base, leaving 7 bases between the germline ends. The germline gives CDR1 MNHNS, CDR2 SASEGT. This CDR3 region has 15 residues. The CDR3 protein is CASSEADSSYNEQFF. As DNA, the CDR3 is TGTGCCAGCAGTGAAGCGGACAGTTCCTACAATGAGCAGTTCTTC.

This sequence joins TRBV18 and TRBJ1-1; 7 bases are a match to TRBD1. Trimming took 2 bases from V and 1 from J; bases not matched to a gene: 1. The germline V gene has CDR1 KGHSH and CDR2 LQKENI. The CDR3 consists of 14 residues. The CDR3 bases are TGTGCCAGCTCACCAAACAGGGGGAACACTGAAGCTTTCTTT. Encoded protein: CASSPNRGNTEAFF. Full variable domain (outside the CDR3, taken from reference TRBV18 and TRBJ1-1): NAGVMQNPRHLVRRRGQEARLRCSPMKGHSHVYWYRQLPEEGLKFMVYLQKENIIDESGMPKERFSAEFPKEGPSILRIQQVVRGDSAAYFCASSPNRGNTEAFFGQGTRLTVV.